Listed here is a single T cell receptor (beta chain). The sample comes from a study of T cell changes during pregnancy in multiple sclerosis. Only in-frame clones appear in the TCRdb table, and some are missing; sequencing was by immunoSEQ multiplex PCR. The data show around 85,000 clones, with roughly nine tenths seen just once and roughly 4% held by the top ten. The sequence came from a female donor in good health, serving as a control in a pregnancy study. Some clones in this sample may be carry-over from other donors' samples. Sequencing used PBMCs, obtained in the first trimester of pregnancy.

The CDR3 DNA reads TGTGCCAGCAGCTTAGGATTGGGGGGGCGTGACACCATATATTTT. This sequence encodes CASSLGLGGRDTIYF. This chain uses TRBV7-8 with TRBJ1-3; perhaps TRBD1 as D (6 bases). Deletions cut 1 base from V and 8 bases from J, with 15 bases between. The CDR3 consists of 15 residues. Germline CDR1 is SGHVS and CDR2 is FQNEAQ.